Listed below are T cell receptor beta chains from one sample, sequenced in a study of sequential checkpoint blockade in melanoma. The method was immunoSEQ multiplex PCR; TCRdb's version includes in-frame clones alone and lacks a portion of them. The table lists around 11,000 clones, around 69% of them singletons. The sequencing used CD8+ T cells sorted from blood (inferred from file names), collected from a patient given nivolumab and ipilimumab in sequence. These receptors came from a human donor with melanoma. The CDR3 runs from the conserved cysteine through the conserved F or W. D genes are given only for firm matches. Rows give clone size only sometimes, using once, few, many, or a class for an expanded clone.

clone_size j_call v_call d_call cdr3_aa cdr3_nt
NA TRBJ2-3 TRBV6-5 NA CASRELDGLRTQYF TGTGCCAGCAGGGAACTGGACGGACTTCGTACGCAGTATTTT
NA TRBJ2-1 TRBV5-1 TRBD1 CASSLDRGLYNEQFF TGCGCCAGCAGCTTAGACAGGGGTTTATACAATGAGCAGTTCTTC
NA TRBJ2-7 TRBV6-5 NA CASSYRGAYEQYF TGTGCCAGCAGTTACAGGGGTGCCTACGAGCAGTACTTC
NA TRBJ1-6 TRBV11-2 TRBD1 CASSPQGTENSPLHF TGTGCCAGCAGCCCACAAGGGACAGAGAATTCACCCCTCCACTTT
NA TRBJ2-3 TRBV4-1 TRBD1 CASSRGQGFSDTQYF TGCGCCAGCAGCCGGGGACAGGGGTTTTCAGATACGCAGTATTTT
NA TRBJ2-3 TRBV7-9 TRBD1 CASSFRGQSDTQYF TGTGCCAGCAGCTTCAGGGGGCAGTCAGATACGCAGTATTTT
NA TRBJ2-7 TRBV6-6 NA CASSPGKEQYF TGTGCCAGCAGTCCCGGGAAAGAGCAGTACTTC
few TRBJ2-1 TRBV4-1 NA CASSQDRSLFQFF TGCGCCAGCAGCCAAGATCGGAGTCTGTTCCAGTTCTTC
NA TRBJ1-1 TRBV13 TRBD1 CASSSQGVNTEAFF TGTGCCAGCAGCTCACAGGGGGTGAACACTGAAGCTTTCTTT
NA TRBJ2-7 TRBV28 TRBD2 CASRLTGGGSSYEQYF TGTGCCAGCAGACTGACGGGAGGGGGTTCCTCCTACGAGCAGTACTTC
few TRBJ2-7 TRBV4-1 TRBD2 CASSQGPGLAGLSEQYF TGCGCCAGCAGCCAAGGTCCAGGACTAGCGGGGTTAAGTGAGCAGTACTTC
NA TRBJ2-7 TRBV15 NA CATSRDHYEQYF TGTGCCACCAGCAGAGATCATTACGAGCAGTACTTC
NA TRBJ1-1 TRBV9 TRBD1 CASSAGQGNTEAFF TGTGCCAGCAGCGCCGGACAGGGGAACACTGAAGCTTTCTTT
NA TRBJ1-1 TRBV7-6 NA CASSLGQGPTGEAFF TGTGCCAGCAGCTTAGGGCAGGGGCCTACGGGTGAAGCTTTCTTT
NA TRBJ1-6 TRBV6-5 NA CASSFHREKNSPLHF TGTGCCAGCAGTTTCCACAGGGAGAAGAATTCACCCCTCCACTTT
NA TRBJ2-7 TRBV28 TRBD1 CASSSPGQGAYEQYF TGTGCCAGCAGTTCCCCGGGACAGGGGGCCTACGAGCAGTACTTC
medium-sized TRBJ2-7 TRBV18 NA CASSPTEQAGYEQYF TGTGCCAGCTCACCCACCGAACAGGCGGGATACGAGCAGTACTTC
NA TRBJ2-7 TRBV10-3 NA CAIRLGPYEQYF TGTGCCATCAGACTAGGACCCTACGAGCAGTACTTC
few TRBJ2-7 TRBV5-8 TRBD1 CASSWDRVREQYF TGTGCCAGCAGCTGGGACAGGGTAAGGGAGCAGTACTTC
NA TRBJ2-1 TRBV9 TRBD2 CASSTSGGAGEQFF TGTGCCAGCAGCACTAGCGGGGGGGCGGGTGAGCAGTTCTTC
NA TRBJ2-7 TRBV9 TRBD2 CASSGGLAGPYEQYF TGTGCCAGCAGCGGGGGACTAGCGGGACCCTACGAGCAGTACTTC
NA TRBJ2-7 TRBV9 TRBD2 CASSPWGGPYEQYF TGTGCCAGCAGTCCCTGGGGGGGTCCCTACGAGCAGTACTTC
NA TRBJ2-1 TRBV7-6 NA CASSSFRGSSYNEQFF TGTGCCAGCAGCTCCTTTCGGGGGAGCTCCTACAATGAGCAGTTCTTC
NA TRBJ2-7 TRBV10-3 TRBD1 CAIRETGGSYEQYF TGTGCCATCAGGGAGACAGGGGGCTCCTACGAGCAGTACTTC
NA TRBJ1-1 TRBV4-3 TRBD1 CASSQDNRGLTEAFF TGCGCCAGCAGCCAAGATAACAGGGGGCTCACTGAAGCTTTCTTT
NA TRBJ1-6 TRBV4-3 TRBD1 CASSQVGQGYYNSPLHF TGCGCCAGCAGCCAAGTAGGACAGGGATACTATAATTCACCCCTCCACTTT
NA TRBJ2-7 TRBV4-2 TRBD2 CASSPRLADYEQYF TGTGCCAGCAGCCCCCGACTAGCGGACTACGAGCAGTACTTC
NA TRBJ2-7 TRBV9 TRBD2 CASSVAGGTYEQYF TGTGCCAGCAGCGTAGCGGGGGGAACCTACGAGCAGTACTTC
NA TRBJ2-2 TRBV7-9 NA CASSPSTSSTGELFF TGTGCCAGCAGCCCTAGCACTAGCTCAACCGGGGAGCTGTTTTTT
NA TRBJ2-3 TRBV19 NA CASSMTLVGAWTDTQYF TGTGCCAGTAGTATGACCCTAGTGGGAGCGTGGACAGATACGCAGTATTTT
NA TRBJ2-7 TRBV4-3 NA CASSQDYPSGGSYEQYF TGCGCCAGCAGCCAAGATTACCCGAGCGGCGGTTCCTACGAGCAGTACTTC
NA TRBJ1-1 TRBV5-6 NA CATRRGGGTEAFF TGTGCCACCCGCCGGGGGGGAGGCACTGAAGCTTTCTTT
few TRBJ2-7 TRBV29-1 NA CSVEEWSDREAYEQYF TGCAGCGTTGAGGAGTGGAGTGACAGGGAGGCCTACGAGCAGTACTTC
NA TRBJ2-3 TRBV7-8 TRBD2 CASSLVLAGVEDTQYF TGTGCCAGCAGCTTAGTACTAGCGGGGGTGGAGGATACGCAGTATTTT
NA TRBJ2-7 TRBV9 NA CASSPTGRSYEQYF TGTGCCAGCAGCCCTACAGGGAGATCTTACGAGCAGTACTTC
NA TRBJ2-5 TRBV5-4 NA CASSWWPLQALEETQYF TGTGCCAGCAGCTGGTGGCCATTACAGGCCCTGGAGGAGACCCAGTACTTC
NA TRBJ2-3 TRBV27 NA CASSSSRGDFADTQYF TGTGCCAGCAGTTCTTCCAGAGGCGATTTCGCAGATACGCAGTATTTT
few TRBJ2-7 TRBV27 TRBD2 CATSVGAGPSYEQYF TGTGCCACCAGTGTCGGAGCGGGACCCTCCTACGAGCAGTACTTC
NA TRBJ1-2 TRBV4-1 NA CASSLRPTGDYGYTF TGCGCCAGCAGCCTACGACCGACAGGCGACTATGGCTACACCTTC
NA TRBJ2-1 TRBV6-6 TRBD2 CASSYSRREQENEQFF TGTGCCAGCAGTTACTCGAGGCGGGAGCAGGAAAATGAGCAGTTCTTC
NA TRBJ2-1 TRBV4-3 TRBD2 CASSQEAGGPYEQFF TGCGCCAGCAGCCAAGAGGCGGGGGGGCCGTATGAGCAGTTCTTC
few TRBJ2-7 TRBV5-1 NA CASSRRDNGYEQYF TGCGCCAGCAGCCGCCGGGATAATGGCTACGAGCAGTACTTC
NA TRBJ2-1 TRBV7-9 TRBD1 CASSTGERSYNEQFF TGTGCCAGCAGTACAGGGGAGCGTTCCTACAATGAGCAGTTCTTC
NA TRBJ2-7 TRBV6-5 NA CASSVGQSSYEQYF TGTGCCAGCAGTGTTGGACAGAGCTCCTACGAGCAGTACTTC
NA TRBJ2-7 TRBV27 TRBD1 CASSFTAGGYEQYF TGTGCCAGCAGTTTTACGGCAGGGGGCTACGAGCAGTACTTC
NA TRBJ1-2 TRBV28 NA CASSLERDYGYTF TGTGCCAGCAGTTTAGAGAGGGACTATGGCTACACCTTC
few TRBJ2-7 TRBV30 NA CAWSFEGLSYEQYF TGTGCCTGGAGCTTTGAGGGACTTTCCTACGAGCAGTACTTC
once TRBJ2-7 TRBV19 TRBD1 CASSIETGAYEQYF TGTGCCAGTAGTATAGAGACAGGGGCTTACGAGCAGTACTTC
NA TRBJ2-1 TRBV30 NA CAWSYRESAEQFF TGTGCCTGGAGCTATCGAGAGTCTGCCGAGCAGTTCTTC
few TRBJ1-2 TRBV28 NA CASSFYFTGDGYTF TGTGCCAGCAGTTTTTACTTTACGGGTGATGGCTACACCTTC
NA TRBJ2-1 TRBV4-3 NA CASSPTGSDEQFF TGCGCCAGCAGCCCCACAGGTTCCGATGAGCAGTTCTTC
NA TRBJ2-3 TRBV13 NA CASSLAPSDTQYF TGTGCCAGCAGCTTAGCCCCCTCAGATACGCAGTATTTT
NA TRBJ1-2 TRBV10-3 TRBD1 CAIPRTGSLGYGYTF TGTGCCATCCCAAGGACAGGCTCCCTGGGCTATGGCTACACCTTC
NA TRBJ2-5 TRBV7-9 NA CASSLTRSPRETQYF TGTGCCAGCAGCCTAACGCGATCGCCCAGGGAGACCCAGTACTTC
NA TRBJ2-7 TRBV7-9 TRBD2 CASSLGLAATDEQYF TGTGCCAGCAGCTTGGGACTAGCAGCGACGGACGAGCAGTACTTC
few TRBJ1-2 TRBV5-4 TRBD1 CASSPGQGGFYGYTF TGTGCCAGCAGCCCCGGACAGGGGGGGTTCTATGGCTACACCTTC
NA TRBJ1-2 TRBV14 TRBD1 CASSQTNRGYGYTF TGTGCCAGCAGCCAAACTAACAGGGGATATGGCTACACCTTC